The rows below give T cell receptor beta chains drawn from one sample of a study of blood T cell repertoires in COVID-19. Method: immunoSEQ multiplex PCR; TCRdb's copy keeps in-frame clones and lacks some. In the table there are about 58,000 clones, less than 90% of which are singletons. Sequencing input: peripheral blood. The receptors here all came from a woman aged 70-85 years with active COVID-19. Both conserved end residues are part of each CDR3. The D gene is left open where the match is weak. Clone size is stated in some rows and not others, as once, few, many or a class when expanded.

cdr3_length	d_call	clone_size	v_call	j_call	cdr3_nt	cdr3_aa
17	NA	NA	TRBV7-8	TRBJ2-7	TGTGCCAGCTTTAGGGGGCGGGGGGTCGGGACTTCCTACGAGCAGTACTTC	CASFRGRGVGTSYEQYF
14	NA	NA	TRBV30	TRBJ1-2	TGTGCCTGGAGTCACATGCGGGGAATCTATGGCTACACCTTC	CAWSHMRGIYGYTF
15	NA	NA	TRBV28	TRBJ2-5	TGTGCCAGCAGTCACCAAAAGGGACGGGGGGAGACCCAGTACTTC	CASSHQKGRGETQYF
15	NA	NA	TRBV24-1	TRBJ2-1	TGTGCCACCAGTGATTTTGGGCTTTCCTACAATGAGCAGTTCTTC	CATSDFGLSYNEQFF
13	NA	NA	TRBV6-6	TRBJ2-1	TGTGCCAGCAGCGACCCCGTGAGGTCCGAGCAGTTCTTC	CASSDPVRSEQFF
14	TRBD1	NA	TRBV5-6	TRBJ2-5	TGTGCCAGCACCAGTAGGGGGCGAGAGGAGACCCAGTACTTC	CASTSRGREETQYF
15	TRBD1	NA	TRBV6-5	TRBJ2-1	TGTGCCAGCAGTTACCGACAGGGTGTGTTGAATGAGCAGTTCTTC	CASSYRQGVLNEQFF
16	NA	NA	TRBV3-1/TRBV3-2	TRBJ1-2	TGTGCCAGCAGCCAAGATGTGGACAGTAGCATCTATGGCTACACCTTC	CASSQDVDSSIYGYTF
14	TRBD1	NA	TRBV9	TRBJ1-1	TGTGCCAGCAGGAGGGACAGTGTGAACACTGAAGCTTTCTTT	CASRRDSVNTEAFF
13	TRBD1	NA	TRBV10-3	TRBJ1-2	TGTGCCACCTTACAGGGGGCTAGCTATGGCTACACCTTC	CATLQGASYGYTF
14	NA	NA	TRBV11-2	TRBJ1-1	TGTGCCAGCAGCTTAAGGATCCGGGACACTGAAGCTTTCTTT	CASSLRIRDTEAFF
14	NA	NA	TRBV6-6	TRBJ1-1	TGTGCCAGCAGCCCTGATGGGGGGACCACTGAAGCTTTCTTT	CASSPDGGTTEAFF
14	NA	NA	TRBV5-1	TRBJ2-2	TGCGCCAGCAGCCGACCAGAGGACACCGGGGAGCTGTTTTTT	CASSRPEDTGELFF
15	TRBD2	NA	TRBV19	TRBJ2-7	TGTGCCAGTAGCGCGCTAGCGGGAGAGAATTACGAGCAGTACTTC	CASSALAGENYEQYF
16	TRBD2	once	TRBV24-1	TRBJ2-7	TGTGCCACCAGTGATCCCGGACTAGCGGGAGACTACGAGCAGTACTTC	CATSDPGLAGDYEQYF
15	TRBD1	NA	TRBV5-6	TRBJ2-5	TGTGCCAGCAGCTTGTGGTCAACAGGGGAAGAGACCCAGTACTTC	CASSLWSTGEETQYF
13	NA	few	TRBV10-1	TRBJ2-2	TGCGCCAGCAGTGAGTCGGGAGCCGGGGAGCTGTTTTTT	CASSESGAGELFF
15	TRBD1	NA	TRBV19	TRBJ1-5	TGTGCCAGTAGTAACACAGGGGGCGGAAATCAGCCCCAGCATTTT	CASSNTGGGNQPQHF
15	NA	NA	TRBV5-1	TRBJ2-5	TGCGCCAGCAGCTTTTCGGGAGAGTACCAAGAGACCCAGTACTTC	CASSFSGEYQETQYF
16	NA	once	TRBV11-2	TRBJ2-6	TGTGCCAGCAGCTTGCCTGCAGGGTCTGGGGCCAACGTCCTGACTTTC	CASSLPAGSGANVLTF
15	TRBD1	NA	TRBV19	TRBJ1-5	TGTGCCAGTAGTATAGGGGACAGGTTCAATCAGCCCCAGCATTTT	CASSIGDRFNQPQHF
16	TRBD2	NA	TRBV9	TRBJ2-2	TGTGCCAGCAGCCTCGGGACTAGCGCGAACACCGGGGAGCTGTTTTTT	CASSLGTSANTGELFF
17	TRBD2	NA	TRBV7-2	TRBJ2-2	TGTGCCAGCAGTCCTGGAGCTAGCGGGAAAAAGACCGGGGAGCTGTTTTTT	CASSPGASGKKTGELFF
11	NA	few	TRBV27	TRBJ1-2	TGTGCCAGCAGCCCCGGCTATGGCTACACCTTC	CASSPGYGYTF